This T cell receptor (beta chain) was captured by sequencing in a study of shared clonotypes between healthy human individuals. Data came from immunoSEQ multiplex PCR; TCRdb stores just in-frame clones and leaves some out. The repertoire holds 2,100,000 or so clones, with 90% to 97% as singletons. There are a few counts of this clone. The same CDR3 also results from other DNA sequences found in this sample. The germline gives CDR1 MNHNS, CDR2 SASEGT. This CDR3 is built from 12 residues. Trimming pared 7 bases from V and 1 base from J, leaving 8 bases between. This TCR was recovered from a man aged 18-30 years in good health. Specimen: naive CD4+ T cells sorted from blood. Stated subset: CD45RA+ positively selected. The chain employs TRBV6-1 and TRBJ2-7, with D perhaps TRBD1 (5 bases). The CDR3 nucleotides are TGTGCCAGCACCAGGGAATCCTACGAGCAGTACTTC. Translated: CASTRESYEQYF.